These T cell receptor beta chains were read from a single sample in a study of CD8 T cells in ankylosing spondylitis. TCRdb recomputed calls from the 5' RACE reads with MiXCR, one row per CDR3 protein. The sample holds over 700,000 distinct CDR3 sequences; 15% to 20% are singletons and the top ten take roughly a fifth. Input material: blood, either unsorted or a sorted T cell fraction (not recorded which). These receptors all come from a male donor with ankylosing spondylitis. Both conserved end residues are part of each CDR3. A D gene is named only where the DNA matches it firmly. Clone sizes are given selectively: once, few, many, or a class where the clone is expanded.

CDR3nt,CDR3aa,j_gene,v_gene,d_gene,abundance
TGCGCCAGCAGCCACACTAGCGGGAGTCGCTACGAGCAGTACTTC,CASSHTSGSRYEQYF,TRBJ2-7,TRBV4-1,TRBD2,few
TGTGCCAGCAGCATCACCGTTGGGAACACTGAAGCTTTCTTT,CASSITVGNTEAFF,TRBJ1-1,TRBV11-3,-,-
TGTGCCAGCACCCCCGGGACAGGGGGTTCTCTGAGCAATCAGCCCCAGCATTTT,CASTPGTGGSLSNQPQHF,TRBJ1-5,TRBV5-5,TRBD1,few
TGTGCCAGCAGTTTGGGAGGGACAGGGTCCGACAATGAGCAGTTCTTC,CASSLGGTGSDNEQFF,TRBJ2-1,TRBV12-3/TRBV12-4,TRBD1,-
TGCGCCAGCAGCTTGGGCGCGGCAACATACAATGAGCAGTTCTTC,CASSLGAATYNEQFF,TRBJ2-1,TRBV5-1,-,many
TGTGCCACCCGCCTTCGGACAGGGGCCGGCTCTGGAAACACCATATATTTT,CATRLRTGAGSGNTIYF,TRBJ1-3,TRBV24-1,TRBD1,few
TGCGCCAGCAGCCCGGGTCTTACAGGGGGTCCTGAGCAGTTCTTC,CASSPGLTGGPEQFF,TRBJ2-1,TRBV5-1,TRBD1,few
TGTGCCAGCAGTGATTTCCTGTGGGGCCCGAACGCCGGGGAGCTGTTTTTT,CASSDFLWGPNAGELFF,TRBJ2-2,TRBV2,-,-
TGTGCCAGCAGCGTCCGGGGGACCGCTAATGAAAAACTGTTTTTT,CASSVRGTANEKLFF,TRBJ1-4,TRBV9,-,-
TGTGCCAGCAGTTTAGCTCCGAGGGGCTATGAGCAGTTCTTC,CASSLAPRGYEQFF,TRBJ2-1,TRBV12-3/TRBV12-4,-,-
TGTGCCAGCAGCTTAATGGCGGCAGCAGAAGAGACCCAGTACTTC,CASSLMAAAEETQYF,TRBJ2-5,TRBV11-3,-,-
TGTGCCAGCAGTGAAGCGAGGGAGCAAGAGACCCAGTACTTC,CASSEAREQETQYF,TRBJ2-5,TRBV2,-,few
TGTGCCAGCAGTCAGACCCTAGGGGCCAATCAGCCCCAGCATTTT,CASSQTLGANQPQHF,TRBJ1-5,TRBV12-3/TRBV12-4,-,-
TGTGCCAGCAGCACGGGACTAGCGGCCGGCACCGGGGAGCTGTTTTTT,CASSTGLAAGTGELFF,TRBJ2-2,TRBV7-6,TRBD2,once
TGTGCCAGCAGTTTTAAGCAGGATTATGGCTACACCTTC,CASSFKQDYGYTF,TRBJ1-2,TRBV12-3/TRBV12-4,-,few
TGTGCCAGCAGTGAAGTAGGGGTACGGCAGTTCTTC,CASSEVGVRQFF,TRBJ2-1,TRBV2,-,-
TGTGCCAGCAGTCATGAAAGGGTCTCCTACAATGAGCAGTTCTTC,CASSHERVSYNEQFF,TRBJ2-1,TRBV27,-,-
TGTGCCTGGAGTGGACACGTCTACGAGCAGTACTTC,CAWSGHVYEQYF,TRBJ2-7,TRBV30,-,-
TGTGCCAGCAGGGACAGGATGACCTACGAGCAGTACTTC,CASRDRMTYEQYF,TRBJ2-7,TRBV6-1,TRBD1,few
TGTGCCAGCAGCTTACGGACAGGGGCAAAAGTGGGGACTGAAGCTTTCTTT,CASSLRTGAKVGTEAFF,TRBJ1-1,TRBV3-1,TRBD1,few
TGCAGTGCTATTCAGGGGGCACAGCCCCAGCATTTT,CSAIQGAQPQHF,TRBJ1-5,TRBV20-1,TRBD1,few
TGCGCCAGCAGCCAAGTCCCAGGGCCCAATCAGCCCCAGCATTTT,CASSQVPGPNQPQHF,TRBJ1-5,TRBV4-1,-,few
TGTGCCAGCAGTGACGGGACTAGCATATCCTACGAGCAGTACTTC,CASSDGTSISYEQYF,TRBJ2-7,TRBV6-1,TRBD2,-
TGTGCCAGCAGCTTAGAAGTAGGCTTAAACTATGGCTACACCTTC,CASSLEVGLNYGYTF,TRBJ1-2,TRBV7-2,-,-
TGTGCCAGCAGTTTCTGGGGGAGGGCAGTAGATGAGCAGTTCTTC,CASSFWGRAVDEQFF,TRBJ2-1,TRBV12-3/TRBV12-4,TRBD2,few
TGTGCCAGCCGCCAGGGGTCATCAAACATTCAGTACTTC,CASRQGSSNIQYF,TRBJ2-4,TRBV6-1,-,-
TGTGCCAGCAGGGGACAGGGTAGCGGTCCGTGGGAGACCCAGTACTTC,CASRGQGSGPWETQYF,TRBJ2-5,TRBV12-3/TRBV12-4,TRBD1,-
TGTGCCAGCAGTTATGAGACTAGCTACAATGAGCAGTTCTTC,CASSYETSYNEQFF,TRBJ2-1,TRBV6-2/TRBV6-3,-,-
TGTGCCAGCTCACCAGTTCCGAGCTCCTACGAGCAGTACTTC,CASSPVPSSYEQYF,TRBJ2-7,TRBV18,-,-
TGCGCCAGCAGCTTGGGACAGAAAAAGGAGACCCAGTACTTC,CASSLGQKKETQYF,TRBJ2-5,TRBV5-1,-,few
TGTGCCAGCACCCATTCCCGGCCGGACGATGAGCAGTTCTTC,CASTHSRPDDEQFF,TRBJ2-1,TRBV12-3/TRBV12-4,-,few
TGCGCCAGCAGCTTAGGACAGGGCTACTTCTACGAGCAGTACTTC,CASSLGQGYFYEQYF,TRBJ2-7,TRBV5-1,TRBD1,-
TGCGCCAGCAGCCAGATCCAGGGGCCCTACGAGCAGTACTTC,CASSQIQGPYEQYF,TRBJ2-7,TRBV4-3,-,-
TGTGCCAGCAGTCCTGGGACTAGTCTGTGGGAGCAGTACTTC,CASSPGTSLWEQYF,TRBJ2-7,TRBV27,TRBD2,few
TGTGCCAGCAGTGAACTAGCGGGGGGTCTCAATGAGCAGTTCTTC,CASSELAGGLNEQFF,TRBJ2-1,TRBV2,TRBD2,few
TGTGCCAGCAGCTTAGGCGTAGCGGGAGTGGAAGAGCAGTACTTC,CASSLGVAGVEEQYF,TRBJ2-7,TRBV7-2,TRBD2,many